Below, 9 T cell receptor beta chains from the same sample are listed, as sequenced in a study of blood T cell repertoires in COVID-19. Here immunoSEQ multiplex PCR was the method, and the copy in TCRdb shows in-frame clones only, minus some. The sample records about 320,000 clones, 85% to 95% being singletons. Sequencing was done on a sample of PBMCs or T cells enriched from blood (not recorded which). Source of these receptors: a woman in her twenties or thirties who had been exposed to COVID-19.

The rearrangement uses TRBV19 and TRBJ1-5, with 10 positions matching TRBD1. After removal of 10 bases from V and 2 bases from J, the junction contained 8 bases not matched to a gene. CDR3 length equals 15 residues. Germline V gives CDR1 LNHDA, CDR2 SQIVND (reference sequence). The CDR3 coding sequence is TGTGCCAACCGGGACAGGGGAAGGGGCAATCAGCCCCAGCATTTT. As protein: CANRDRGRGNQPQHF.

The chain carries TRBV19 and TRBJ2-7; 12 nucleotides match TRBD1. The J segment lost 2 bases and the V segment lost 0 bases, leaving 2 bases of the junction unmatched. This CDR3 comprises 16 residues. The germline CDR1 and CDR2 sequences are LNHDA and SQIVND (reference sequence). For the CDR3, the DNA is TGTGCCAGTAGTATAGACTGGGACAGGGGGCCCTACGAGCAGTACTTC. It specifies CASSIDWDRGPYEQYF.

The chain has TRBV10-2 and TRBJ2-1; 13 nucleotides match TRBD2. Germline CDR1 and CDR2: WSHSY and SAAADI. CDR3 size: 16 residues. Losses at the gene ends were 6 bases for V and 3 bases for J; bases not matched to a gene: 5. The CDR3 region is CASRGGTSGVYNEQFF. The CDR3 region has the DNA TGCGCCAGCAGGGGGGGGACTAGCGGGGTCTACAATGAGCAGTTCTTC.

The V call is TRBV3-1 (or the pseudogene TRBV3-2), the J call TRBJ1-2; D not resolved. Germline lookup yields CDR1 LGHDT and CDR2 YNNKEL (reference sequence). V was pared by 6 bases and J by 4 bases, with 15 bases between. The CDR3 totals 14 residues. This CDR3 is CASRRSGIGYGYTF. DNA for the CDR3: TGTGCCAGCAGACGATCAGGTATCGGCTATGGCTACACCTTC.

V usage is TRBV4-3 and J usage is TRBJ1-2, with D hard to call. This CDR3 region has 19 residues. Trimming took off 0 bases at V and 4 bases at J, with 24 bases between the two ends. Germline CDR1 and CDR2: LGHNA and YSLEER. The CDR3 sequence: CASSQDLSRWPQIVYGYTF. The CDR3 DNA reads as TGCGCCAGCAGCCAAGACCTCTCCAGATGGCCCCAAATTGTCTATGGCTACACCTTC.

The chain is built from TRBV5-1 and TRBJ1-3, with D possibly matching TRBD1 (6 bases). The CDR3 contains 14 residues. Trimming took 3 bases from V and 6 from J, leaving 13 bases between them. Germline loops: CDR1 SGHRS, CDR2 YFSETQ. The CDR3 DNA reads as TGCGCCAGCAGCTCCTCGGACAGTAAAAACACCATATATTTT. Translation gives CASSSSDSKNTIYF. Full variable domain (rest looked up from reference TRBV5-1 and TRBJ1-3): KAGVTQTPRYLIKTRGQQVTLSCSPISGHRSVSWYQQTPGQGLQFLFEYFSETQRNKGNFPGRFSGRQFSNSRSEMNVSTLELGDSALYLCASSSSDSKNTIYFGEGSWLTVV.

The chain recombines TRBV7-9 with TRBJ1-6; D is unresolved. This CDR3 has 12 residues. V gave up 5 bases and J gave up 9 bases, with 8 bases separating them. The germline V gene encodes CDR1 SEHNR and CDR2 FQNEAQ (reference sequence). DNA of the CDR3: TGTGCCAGCAGCGACGGAGGTTCACCCCTCCACTTT. Protein: CASSDGGSPLHF.

This clone came up many times. V usage is TRBV28 and J usage is TRBJ1-2; a possible D gene is TRBD1 (5 bases). The CDR3 totals 15 residues. Trimming removed 5 bases from V and 2 bases from J, with 15 bases in between. CDR1 and CDR2 (germline): MDHEN, SYDVKM. The CDR3 loop is CASSGIDSRNYGYTF. CDR3 DNA sequence: TGTGCCAGCAGTGGAATAGACAGTAGGAACTATGGCTACACCTTC.

The chain employs TRBV6-5 and TRBJ1-3; D gene uncertain. Trimming took off 4 bases at V and 0 bases at J, with 10 bases between the two ends. This CDR3 has 15 residues. From germline, CDR1 is MNHEY and CDR2 SVGAGI. CDR3 sequence reads: CASSLDGSSGNTIYF. Here the CDR3 DNA reads TGTGCCAGCAGTTTGGACGGGAGCTCTGGAAACACCATATATTTT.